This paragraph reports one T cell receptor (beta chain). The antigen it recognizes is unknown. Base qualities are not at hand, and no much larger clone is one base apart. This entry comes from a study of cytomegalovirus exposure and HLA in healthy donors (dated by TCRdb to the late 2010s). Study-wide context: An earlier analysis of approximately 590 of the donors reported roughly 300 Gb of sequence data and about 100 million unique TCR beta sequences from about 179 million T cells. Around 330 gigabases of sequencing data and around 80 million unique TCR sequences made up an early release that covered fewer than 650 HLA-typed donors. Of the 398 genotyped donors, 65% to 90% fell in the genetic ancestry cluster associated with self-reported Caucasian donors. The study was designed to test whether signatures of past pathogen exposure could be identified by cataloging public T cell receptors. Using immunosequencing, the study profiled T cell repertoires from fewer than 850 subjects and related those repertoires to cytomegalovirus serostatus. In addition to the first cohort of 650 to 750 subjects, a separate validation cohort of 130 or so different subjects was used. To predict cytomegalovirus infection status, the study brought together high-throughput TCR immunosequencing, statistical association of individual TCRs with disease status, and machine learning. In a later analysis, previously published TCR beta repertoires from some 640 donors were re-analyzed and high-resolution HLA genotyping was added so that TCR occurrence patterns could be studied. In the later analysis, no new phenotypic data were used to find candidate immune exposures; instead, reliance was placed on TCR beta sequences and their occurrence across donors. In an earlier analysis of roughly 580 of the donors, high-throughput TCR beta sequencing was used to judge whether each TCR beta V gene segment behaved as functional or pseudogenic. Donor age, sex, ethnicity and CMV serostatus were collected together with the repertoire data. A later genetic analysis took genome-wide SNP genotypes for about three fifths of the 666 donors and used that subset as a discovery cohort. All discovery cohort repertoires had been generated using a single sequencing platform. Both class I and class II loci were covered by HLA typing, at four-digit resolution. Typing coverage differed by locus: A, B, C, DRB1 and DQB1 were typed in roughly 629-640 donors, DQA1 in about 550, DPA1 in 600 to 610, and DPB1 in 472. About five DR-DQ haplotypes were treated as single units for association and clustering because of strong linkage in the cohort. Across some 400 genotyped donors of the cohort, an average of about 200,000 unique TCR beta nucleotide sequences per donor were sequenced, and approximately 17% of those sequences were non-productive. Beyond this particular receptor, the publication reports: In this cohort, only TCR beta chains were sequenced, and detectable features were limited by the absence of alpha or paired-chain data. For the cohort, immune exposure information was limited to CMV serostatus. Cytomegalovirus status was reported to be diagnosed by the classifier with high specificity and sensitivity in both the original and validation cohorts. The authors suggested that the approach could potentially be generalized to other disease states and immunological phenotypes. In a later analysis, the rate of TCR association differed among HLA loci, with DRB1 alleles having the most associated TCRs and HLA-C alleles having the fewest. The presence/absence analyses assumed that sequencing depth was roughly uniform across donors, and that assumption may not be true. V-gene and J-gene trimming of TCR beta chains was associated with a missense DCLRE1C variant in a later genetic analysis, and the association was replicated in an independent cohort. A later analysis found that HLA-associated TCR beta chains were more clonally expanded and had lower generation probabilities than equally common non-associated chains. The sequencing pipeline was judged likely to have produced a cluster of highly shared sequence variants as a technical artifact. In a later genetic analysis, fewer N-insertions in productive TCRs were reported among donors in an Asian-associated ancestry cluster than the roughly 640-donor mean. According to a later analysis, most CMV-associated TCR beta chains appeared to be HLA-restricted, and the HLA associations seemed to be driven largely by CMV exposure. A further reported finding was that TCR beta sequences accurately predicted the HLA-A and HLA-B alleles for most subjects in the first cohort. Strong co-occurrence of HLA alleles, especially DR and DQ, made assigning TCR associations to individual alleles difficult. Linkage disequilibrium might explain the correlated functional status among segregating V segments, but an unknown experimental factor could not be excluded. Specific HLA alleles were associated with some 15,000 TCR beta sequences at a false discovery rate of 0.05 in a later analysis. In an earlier analysis of around 500 of the donors, most TCR beta V segments appeared in productive rearrangements about 87% or about 30% of the time, broadly matching IMGT annotations. The study gave a list of about 170 TCR beta chains associated with cytomegalovirus. A few of the identified cytomegalovirus-associated TCR beta chains were confirmed in vitro to be specific for cytomegalovirus antigens. Some IMGT-functional V segments, including TRBV6-2 and TRBV6-3, could not be told apart with the 87-base-pair reads, so those segments were excluded. Because HLA typing was unavailable for some donors at each locus, only the typed subset was used in association tests. A later analysis reported that several top co-occurrence clusters appeared linked to parvovirus B19, influenza, CMV and Epstein-Barr virus. Because counts were too low, approximately 15 rarely observed V segments, including chromosome 9 orphons, were excluded from the earlier analysis of several hundred of the donors. Most TCR sequences were seen in very few donors, while some public TCRs were found in many individuals.

In total, just over 650 healthy bone marrow donors made up the cohort. At the time of sampling, all cohort members were nominally healthy, though unrecorded immune exposures were likely present. Of the 670 or so cohort members, approximately 280 had positive CMV serostatus and 350 to 450 had negative CMV serostatus, and CMV serostatus was not recorded for the donor. Each donor provided a peripheral blood sample, and peripheral blood mononuclear cells were used for TCR beta sequencing. The Qiagen DNeasy Blood Extraction Kit was used to extract genomic DNA from the blood cell samples. The library relied on the immunoSEQ multiplex PCR assay. A mixture of 60 forward primers for TCR Vbeta segments and 13 reverse primers for TCR Jbeta segments was used in the multiplex PCR. Amplification of the CDR3 region of rearranged TCR beta genes was performed with a multiplex PCR assay on genomic DNA. The amplified TCR beta libraries were sequenced on the Illumina HiSeq System as 87-base-pair reads. As for the original processing: In a later analysis, some 80 million unique TCR beta chains were counted across the approximately 670 repertoires, and roughly 11 million of these chains were shared by at least two donors. Raw reads were error-corrected and collapsed into unique sequences with a nearest-neighbor algorithm that merged closely related sequences to remove PCR and sequencing errors. To assign V, D and J gene segments, CDR3 sequences were aligned to IMGT reference sequences. For a sequence to be retained, a match of at least six nucleotides to both a V gene segment and a J gene segment was required. A rearrangement was called productive if the CDR3 had no stop codons and remained in frame with V and J, and every other rearrangement was called non-productive. CDR3 was defined according to IMGT convention as the region running from the second conserved V-encoded cysteine to the conserved J-encoded phenylalanine. Sequences without an unambiguous match to a single V gene segment were excluded from the earlier analysis of 450 to 650 of the donors. An earlier analysis of almost 600 of the donors classified V segments as functional when productive rearrangements were above 56.7% and as segregating when the standard deviation between donors was above 5%. A statistical classification framework was developed to diagnose cytomegalovirus status using the catalog of TCR beta chain sequences. In a later analysis, V and J genes were assigned by comparing TCR nucleotide sequences against IMGT/GENE-DB human TR gene sequences. The TCRdist pipeline was used in a later analysis to assign CDR3 sequences and most-parsimonious VDJ recombination scenarios. In a later analysis, each TCR beta chain was defined by its CDR3 amino acid sequence together with its V-gene family, and reads lacking a unique V-gene family were excluded. As a way to deal with suspected cross-contamination and a sequencing artifact, a later analysis dropped roughly 620 nucleotide sequences that were highly shared and had low generation probability. For each public chain, a later analysis derived a clonal expansion index from normalized ranks of inferred template counts within each repertoire. Generation probabilities in a later analysis came from a VDJ recombination model fitted to out-of-frame rearrangements, and those results were checked against IGoR. In a later analysis, TCR-TCR, TCR-HLA and TCR-CMV co-occurrence was scored with hypergeometric tests, and a repertoire-size bias correction was applied to TCR pairs. To estimate false discovery rates, a later analysis permuted the HLA or CMV assignments 20 times. In a later analysis, co-occurring TCRs were grouped using DBSCAN, with TCRdist sequence similarity added in when clustering inside HLA-allele-positive subsets. Co-occurrence clustering excluded repertoires with fewer than 30,000 or more than 120,000 public chains, plus five with anomalous nucleotide sharing. What TCRdb holds here is the immuneACCESS table cut down to in-frame rearrangements. Part of the clones is not present; checked against another copy, under half of the missing clones reflect an unresolved V gene, and the others are unexplained. The DNA was the basis for D and trimming; V, J and clone size are from that table. The sample includes 200,000 to 250,000 clones, with more than 70% observed a single time. Over 1% of the sample is held by the ten biggest clonotypes.

The CDR3 holds 15 amino acids from the cysteine to the phenylalanine. Only the CDR3 DNA stays, 45 bases, in frame from base 1. For CDR1 and CDR2, the germline V gene lists ENHRY and SYGVKD. Germline trimming: 3 bases from V, 6 bases from J; junction bases outside gene matches: 5. The source of this sequence is a human donor in good health. The material sequenced was PBMCs. The sequence joins TRBV10-3 to TRBJ2-3, and 11 junctional nucleotides match TRBD2. At the DNA level, the sequence is TGTGCCATCAGTGAACTAGCGGGAGTAGGCGATACGCAGTATTTT. Its coded protein is CAISELAGVGDTQYF.